The rows below give T cell receptor beta chains drawn from one sample of a study of CD8 T cells in Susac syndrome. TCRdb reanalysed the immunoSEQ multiplex PCR reads using MiXCR and keeps one entry per CDR3 protein. The sample lists 170,000 or so distinct CDR3 sequences, around 93% occurring once. Sequencing input: CD4+ T cells from PBMCs. The origin of the receptors is a human donor with multiple sclerosis. Each CDR3 is given with its conserved first and last residue. The order of the fields is clone size, V gene, D gene, J gene, CDR3 DNA, CDR3 protein. The D gene is left open where the match is weak. Size values are once, few and many counts, or a class for expanded clones, and some rows have none.

-	TRBV5-6	TRBD1	TRBJ1-6	TGTGCCAGCAGTCGACAGGGGGCGGCCTCCTATAATTCACCCCTCCACTTT	CASSRQGAASYNSPLHF
-	TRBV19	-	TRBJ2-5	TGTGCCAGTAGTATCGCAGGATTGGAGACCCAGTACTTC	CASSIAGLETQYF
-	TRBV5-1	-	TRBJ1-1	TGCGCCAGCAGCTCTGGGGGGACGGGAAACACTGAAGCTTTCTTT	CASSSGGTGNTEAFF
few	TRBV5-1	TRBD1	TRBJ1-6	TGCGCCAGCAGCTTGTCGGCCCTGGGACAGTTTAATTCACCCCTCCACTTT	CASSLSALGQFNSPLHF
-	TRBV7-9	TRBD2	TRBJ2-1	TGTGCCAGCAGCTTAGGCGGGGGGTCCTACAATGAGCAGTTCTTC	CASSLGGGSYNEQFF
-	TRBV6-5	-	TRBJ1-5	TGTGCCAGCAGTTACTCTCTCGGGGAGGTAAGCAATCAGCCCCAGCATTTT	CASSYSLGEVSNQPQHF
-	TRBV18	-	TRBJ1-2	TGTGCCAGCTCACCACCCGGAGGAGGCAACTATGGCTACACCTTC	CASSPPGGGNYGYTF
-	TRBV28	TRBD1	TRBJ2-5	TGTGCCAGCAGTGTGACAGGGAGTACGGGTATAGAGACCCAGTACTTC	CASSVTGSTGIETQYF
once	TRBV10-1	-	TRBJ2-3	TGCGCCAGCAGTGATCAGGGGGGATCGAGGGATACGCAGTATTTT	CASSDQGGSRDTQYF
-	TRBV3-1	-	TRBJ1-1	TGTGCCAGCAGCCAAGATGATCGCAAAGAAGCTTTCTTT	CASSQDDRKEAFF
-	TRBV9	-	TRBJ2-1	TGTGCCAGCAGCGTAGCGGGAGCCAATGAGCAGTTCTTC	CASSVAGANEQFF
-	TRBV4-2	-	TRBJ2-5	TGTGCCAGCAGCCAACCCGGGGGTACAGAGACCCAGTACTTC	CASSQPGGTETQYF
-	TRBV30	TRBD2	TRBJ2-3	TGTGCCTGGAGTGGCTCTAGCGGGGGAGGGGATACGCAGTATTTT	CAWSGSSGGGDTQYF
once	TRBV5-6	-	TRBJ2-1	TGTGCCAGCAGCTTGGAGCGGGAGCAGTTCTTC	CASSLEREQFF
once	TRBV3-1	-	TRBJ1-6	TGTGCCAGCAGCCCCCGGGGGGATTCACCCCTCCACTTT	CASSPRGDSPLHF
-	TRBV3-1	TRBD1	TRBJ2-2	TGTGCCAGCAGCACGACAGGGACCGGGGAGCTGTTTTTT	CASSTTGTGELFF
-	TRBV28	TRBD2	TRBJ2-1	TGTGCCAGCGCTAGCGGGGGGGACAATGAGCAGTTCTTC	CASASGGDNEQFF
-	TRBV3-1	-	TRBJ2-2	TGTGCCAGCAGCCAAAGATCTGCGCCCGGGGAGCTGTTTTTT	CASSQRSAPGELFF
-	TRBV5-4	TRBD1	TRBJ2-5	TGTGCCAGTAGCTCGTTGGGACAGGGGTTCGAGACCCAGTACTTC	CASSSLGQGFETQYF
few	TRBV12-3/TRBV12-4	-	TRBJ1-1	TGTGCCAGCAGTTTATGGGGGGGTACTGAAGCTTTCTTT	CASSLWGGTEAFF
-	TRBV28	-	TRBJ1-3	TGTGCCAGCAGTTCTGCCGGGGAAGGAAACACCATATATTTT	CASSSAGEGNTIYF
-	TRBV5-1	-	TRBJ2-1	TGCGCCAGCGGGGACACTCCGAGCTCCTACAATGAGCAGTTCTTC	CASGDTPSSYNEQFF
-	TRBV5-1	-	TRBJ1-5	TGCGCCAGCAGCAGTGACGGGGATAGCAATCAGCCCCAGCATTTT	CASSSDGDSNQPQHF
-	TRBV7-8	-	TRBJ2-5	TGTGCCAGCAGCTTATTTTACCAAGAGACCCAGTACTTC	CASSLFYQETQYF
-	TRBV9	-	TRBJ2-3	TGTGCCAGCAGCGCCACCACGGGGGGCCAAGCAGATACGCAGTATTTT	CASSATTGGQADTQYF
-	TRBV28	TRBD1	TRBJ1-6	TGTGCCTCCGGGACAGACTATAATTCACCCCTCCACTTT	CASGTDYNSPLHF
-	TRBV13	TRBD2	TRBJ2-2	TGTGCCAGCAGCTTAAATAGCGGGGTAAACACCGGGGAGCTGTTTTTT	CASSLNSGVNTGELFF
-	TRBV20-1	-	TRBJ1-2	TGCAGTGCACGTAGCACCAGGGAGTCTAACTATGGCTACACCTTC	CSARSTRESNYGYTF
-	TRBV5-4	-	TRBJ2-5	TGTGCCAGCAGCTTGGGTCGGGGCCTACAAGAGACCCAGTACTTC	CASSLGRGLQETQYF
-	TRBV15	TRBD1	TRBJ2-3	TGTGCCACCAGCAGAGATTCGGTCCTGGACAGGTCAGATACGCAGTATTTT	CATSRDSVLDRSDTQYF
-	TRBV7-8	-	TRBJ1-1	TGTGCCAGCAGCTTGGCCCGAGAGTATGAAGCTTTCTTT	CASSLAREYEAFF
few	TRBV2	-	TRBJ1-4	TGTGCCAGCACAGGGGAGGGTGGAAAACTGTTTTTT	CASTGEGGKLFF
-	TRBV29-1	TRBD2	TRBJ2-1	TGCAGCGTTGGGGGACTAGCGGGACAGAGCTCCTACAATGAGCAGTTCTTC	CSVGGLAGQSSYNEQFF
once	TRBV5-6	TRBD2	TRBJ2-5	TGTGCCAGCAGCTTCCTAGCGGTTGAAGAGACCCAGTACTTC	CASSFLAVEETQYF
-	TRBV3-1	-	TRBJ2-4	TGTGCCAGCAGCCTAGGAGGGCCCCTAAACATTCAGTACTTC	CASSLGGPLNIQYF
-	TRBV12-3/TRBV12-4	-	TRBJ1-1	TGTGCCAGCAGTTTAGTTTCCCTCCGGAGGACTGAAGCTTTCTTT	CASSLVSLRRTEAFF
-	TRBV6-6	-	TRBJ2-7	TGTGCCAGCAGTTACTCAGGGCGACGGCGGAGGAACGAGCAGTACTTC	CASSYSGRRRRNEQYF
-	TRBV3-1	-	TRBJ1-1	TGTGCCAGCAGCCGTTGGGGGGCCTCGAACACTGAAGCTTTCTTT	CASSRWGASNTEAFF
-	TRBV27	TRBD2	TRBJ2-7	TGTGCCAGCAGTTTATCGCTAGCGGGAACTTACGAGCAGTACTTC	CASSLSLAGTYEQYF
-	TRBV2	-	TRBJ1-2	TGTGCCAGCAGTGATCTGGGTCGTAACTATGGCTACACCTTC	CASSDLGRNYGYTF
-	TRBV30	-	TRBJ2-5	TGTGCCTGGATGAGACGGTACCAAGAGACCCAGTACTTC	CAWMRRYQETQYF
-	TRBV19	TRBD1	TRBJ1-2	TGTGCCAGTAGTACCGACAGGGGAAGAAATGGCTACACCTTC	CASSTDRGRNGYTF
-	TRBV2	-	TRBJ1-5	TGTGCCAGCAGTGCAGGGAGAGGTCAGCCCCAGCATTTT	CASSAGRGQPQHF
-	TRBV2	-	TRBJ1-2	TGTGCCAGCAGCCCCAGGGGATCGTGGGATGGCTACACCTTC	CASSPRGSWDGYTF
once	TRBV6-5	-	TRBJ2-3	TGTGCCAGCAGTTACCAGGGCCGGCGACGGACAGATACGCAGTATTTT	CASSYQGRRRTDTQYF
-	TRBV6-5	-	TRBJ1-1	TGTGCCAGCCGACCTCCGATGAACACTGAAGCTTTCTTT	CASRPPMNTEAFF
-	TRBV5-1	-	TRBJ2-7	TGCGCCAGCAGCTTCGAGACCGAGCAGTACTTC	CASSFETEQYF
-	TRBV11-2	-	TRBJ2-3	TGTGCCAGCAGCTTGATTTTAGAGAGCGGCTTTTGGCTCACAGATACGCAGTATTTT	CASSLILESGFWLTDTQYF
-	TRBV7-9	-	TRBJ1-2	TGTGCCAGCAGCTTAGAGGCTTATGGCTACACCTTC	CASSLEAYGYTF
-	TRBV2	-	TRBJ1-6	TGTGCCAGCAGTGAAGAGGGGCTGGGCTCACCCCTCCACTTT	CASSEEGLGSPLHF
-	TRBV10-3	-	TRBJ2-1	TGTGCCATCAGTGATCAGGAGAACTACAATGAGCAGTTCTTC	CAISDQENYNEQFF
-	TRBV28	-	TRBJ2-3	TGTGCCAGCAATTCGGACGGGAGCACAGATACGCAGTATTTT	CASNSDGSTDTQYF
-	TRBV6-2/TRBV6-3	TRBD1	TRBJ2-4	TGTGCCAGCAGGCTGACAGGGGACAAGGCCAAAAACATTCAGTACTTC	CASRLTGDKAKNIQYF
-	TRBV9	TRBD1	TRBJ1-4	TGTGCCAGCAGCACGACGGACAGGGGTGGGGAAAAACTGTTTTTT	CASSTTDRGGEKLFF